These T cell receptor beta chains were read from a single sample in a study of T cells in Graves' hyperthyroidism and ophthalmopathy. TCRdb re-called the multiplex PCR reads with MiXCR, one entry per CDR3 protein. The table has hundreds of thousands of distinct CDR3 sequences, approximately 42% seen once; the top ten hold less than 8.5%. Sequenced sample: peripheral blood or thyroid tissue (not recorded which). The receptors shown here come from an adult man with Graves' disease, either hyperthyroidism or ophthalmopathy (not recorded which). Each CDR3 is given with its conserved first and last residue. The D gene is left open where the match is weak. Clone sizes are given selectively: once, few, many, or a class where the clone is expanded.

D gene: -; V gene: TRBV7-9; J gene: TRBJ2-7; CDR3 length: 13; clone size: many; CDR3 protein: CASSLTGPYEQYF; CDR3 DNA: TGTGCCAGCAGCTTAACAGGACCCTACGAGCAGTACTTC
D gene: TRBD1; V gene: TRBV7-8; J gene: TRBJ2-7; CDR3 length: 14; clone size: many; CDR3 protein: CASSLLQGAGEQYF; CDR3 DNA: TGTGCCAGCAGCTTACTCCAGGGGGCGGGCGAGCAGTACTTC
D gene: -; V gene: TRBV7-3; J gene: TRBJ2-7; CDR3 length: 15; clone size: few; CDR3 protein: CASSREPGQRTEQYF; CDR3 DNA: TGTGCCAGCAGCCGAGAGCCCGGACAGCGGACCGAGCAGTACTTC
D gene: -; V gene: TRBV5-6; J gene: TRBJ1-2; CDR3 length: 14; clone size: many; CDR3 protein: CASSLAGESYGYTF; CDR3 DNA: TGTGCCAGCAGCTTGGCAGGGGAGAGCTATGGCTACACCTTC
D gene: -; V gene: TRBV2; J gene: TRBJ1-4; CDR3 length: 13; clone size: -; CDR3 protein: CAKNLVTNEKLFF; CDR3 DNA: TGTGCAAAGAATCTTGTGACTAATGAAAAACTGTTTTTT
D gene: -; V gene: TRBV13; J gene: TRBJ1-1; CDR3 length: 15; clone size: -; CDR3 protein: CASSFESPKFTEAFF; CDR3 DNA: TGTGCCAGCAGCTTTGAGTCTCCGAAATTTACTGAAGCTTTCTTT
D gene: -; V gene: TRBV7-2; J gene: TRBJ1-2; CDR3 length: 16; clone size: few; CDR3 protein: CASSQDDWTLNYGYTF; CDR3 DNA: TGTGCCAGCAGCCAAGACGATTGGACGCTAAACTATGGCTACACCTTC
D gene: -; V gene: TRBV20-1; J gene: TRBJ2-5; CDR3 length: 13; clone size: many; CDR3 protein: CSASSVFQETQYF; CDR3 DNA: TGCAGTGCTAGCAGCGTTTTCCAAGAGACCCAGTACTTC
D gene: -; V gene: TRBV4-3; J gene: TRBJ2-3; CDR3 length: 12; clone size: -; CDR3 protein: CASSQVPDTQYF; CDR3 DNA: TGCGCCAGCAGCCAAGTACCAGATACGCAGTATTTT
D gene: TRBD1; V gene: TRBV15; J gene: TRBJ1-4; CDR3 length: 15; clone size: many; CDR3 protein: CATSRAGQGGEKLFF; CDR3 DNA: TGTGCCACCAGCAGAGCGGGACAGGGAGGTGAAAAACTGTTTTTT
D gene: -; V gene: TRBV10-3; J gene: TRBJ1-2; CDR3 length: 13; clone size: many; CDR3 protein: CAISDVSTYGYTF; CDR3 DNA: TGTGCCATCAGTGACGTGTCGACGTATGGCTACACCTTC
D gene: -; V gene: TRBV5-1; J gene: TRBJ2-2; CDR3 length: 15; clone size: few; CDR3 protein: CASSLAQGGTGELFF; CDR3 DNA: TGCGCCAGCAGCTTGGCCCAGGGGGGCACCGGGGAGCTGTTTTTT
D gene: -; V gene: TRBV2; J gene: TRBJ2-7; CDR3 length: 14; clone size: once; CDR3 protein: CASSLTDRRAEQYF; CDR3 DNA: TGTGCCAGCAGTTTAACGGACAGGAGGGCAGAGCAGTACTTC
D gene: TRBD1; V gene: TRBV29-1; J gene: TRBJ1-1; CDR3 length: 11; clone size: many; CDR3 protein: CSLWTGPEAFF; CDR3 DNA: TGCAGCCTGTGGACAGGACCTGAAGCTTTCTTT
D gene: -; V gene: TRBV9; J gene: TRBJ1-6; CDR3 length: 15; clone size: few; CDR3 protein: CASSASLGPNSPLHF; CDR3 DNA: TGTGCCAGCAGCGCGAGTCTGGGGCCCAATTCACCCCTCCACTTT
D gene: -; V gene: TRBV5-1; J gene: TRBJ1-5; CDR3 length: 17; clone size: few; CDR3 protein: CASSRAGLNEVGQPQHF; CDR3 DNA: TGCGCCAGCAGCCGCGCGGGGCTTAACGAAGTAGGGCAGCCCCAGCATTTT
D gene: TRBD1; V gene: TRBV25-1; J gene: TRBJ1-2; CDR3 length: 13; clone size: -; CDR3 protein: CASSNRGWYGYTF; CDR3 DNA: TGTGCCAGCAGTAACAGGGGCTGGTATGGCTACACCTTC
D gene: TRBD1; V gene: TRBV10-3; J gene: TRBJ1-5; CDR3 length: 15; clone size: -; CDR3 protein: CAIRGPGQGFQPQHF; CDR3 DNA: TGTGCCATCAGGGGACCGGGACAGGGGTTTCAGCCCCAGCATTTT
D gene: -; V gene: TRBV19; J gene: TRBJ1-2; CDR3 length: 15; clone size: -; CDR3 protein: CASSIAGRGNYGYTF; CDR3 DNA: TGTGCCAGTAGTATAGCTGGCAGGGGCAACTATGGCTACACCTTC
D gene: -; V gene: TRBV19; J gene: TRBJ1-2; CDR3 length: 13; clone size: many; CDR3 protein: CASSIARGYGYTF; CDR3 DNA: TGTGCCAGTAGTATTGCGCGAGGTTATGGCTACACCTTC
D gene: -; V gene: TRBV6-6; J gene: TRBJ1-4; CDR3 length: 14; clone size: few; CDR3 protein: CASRPRGPSEKLFF; CDR3 DNA: TGTGCCAGCAGACCCAGGGGACCAAGCGAAAAACTGTTTTTT
D gene: TRBD1; V gene: TRBV12-3/TRBV12-4; J gene: TRBJ1-6; CDR3 length: 19; clone size: -; CDR3 protein: CVSSLTGQGPSSYNSPLHF; CDR3 DNA: TGTGTCAGCAGTTTAACGGGACAGGGGCCGAGCTCCTATAATTCACCCCTCCACTTT
D gene: TRBD2; V gene: TRBV7-8; J gene: TRBJ2-5; CDR3 length: 16; clone size: -; CDR3 protein: CASSLGVQTSYETQYF; CDR3 DNA: TGTGCCAGCAGCTTGGGGGTGCAGACTAGCTATGAGACCCAGTACTTC
D gene: TRBD1; V gene: TRBV7-2; J gene: TRBJ1-4; CDR3 length: 16; clone size: -; CDR3 protein: CASSIRTGQSNEKLFF; CDR3 DNA: TGCGCCAGCAGCATCCGGACAGGGCAAAGTAATGAAAAACTGTTTTTT
D gene: -; V gene: TRBV9; J gene: TRBJ2-2; CDR3 length: 13; clone size: -; CDR3 protein: CASSPFGTGELFF; CDR3 DNA: TGTGCCAGCAGCCCGTTCGGCACCGGGGAGCTGTTTTTT
D gene: TRBD1; V gene: TRBV9; J gene: TRBJ1-3; CDR3 length: 14; clone size: many; CDR3 protein: CASSETGAGNTIYF; CDR3 DNA: TGTGCCAGCAGCGAGACAGGGGCTGGAAACACCATATATTTT
D gene: TRBD1; V gene: TRBV10-3; J gene: TRBJ1-1; CDR3 length: 13; clone size: many; CDR3 protein: CAIKDRENTEAFF; CDR3 DNA: TGTGCCATCAAGGACAGGGAGAACACTGAAGCTTTCTTT
D gene: TRBD2; V gene: TRBV2; J gene: TRBJ2-2; CDR3 length: 17; clone size: many; CDR3 protein: CASRRVRGLANTGELFF; CDR3 DNA: TGTGCCAGCAGACGGGTTAGGGGACTAGCGAACACCGGGGAGCTGTTTTTT
D gene: -; V gene: TRBV2; J gene: TRBJ1-6; CDR3 length: 15; clone size: once; CDR3 protein: CASSAGQTYNSPLHF; CDR3 DNA: TGTGCCAGCAGTGCAGGACAGACTTATAATTCACCCCTCCACTTT
D gene: TRBD1; V gene: TRBV30; J gene: TRBJ1-4; CDR3 length: 14; clone size: -; CDR3 protein: CAWSVQGQGEKLFF; CDR3 DNA: TGTGCCTGGAGTGTGCAGGGACAGGGTGAAAAACTGTTTTTT
D gene: -; V gene: TRBV2; J gene: TRBJ2-5; CDR3 length: 12; clone size: -; CDR3 protein: CASSEVTKTQYF; CDR3 DNA: TGTGCCAGCAGTGAAGTCACGAAGACCCAGTACTTC
D gene: -; V gene: TRBV7-9; J gene: TRBJ1-4; CDR3 length: 15; clone size: few; CDR3 protein: CASSLGGQRNEKLFF; CDR3 DNA: TGTGCCAGCAGTTTAGGAGGACAGCGTAATGAAAAACTGTTTTTT
D gene: -; V gene: TRBV7-6; J gene: TRBJ2-2; CDR3 length: 16; clone size: -; CDR3 protein: CASSLSGGPNTGELFF; CDR3 DNA: TGCGCCAGCAGCTTATCAGGCGGCCCAAACACCGGGGAGCTGTTTTTT
D gene: -; V gene: TRBV2; J gene: TRBJ2-7; CDR3 length: 16; clone size: -; CDR3 protein: CASRGNILPLSYEQYF; CDR3 DNA: TGTGCCAGCAGGGGTAACATTTTACCCCTATCCTACGAGCAGTACTTC
D gene: TRBD1; V gene: TRBV29-1; J gene: TRBJ1-2; CDR3 length: 12; clone size: few; CDR3 protein: CSVPTGRGGYTF; CDR3 DNA: TGCAGCGTCCCGACAGGGAGGGGTGGCTACACCTTC
D gene: -; V gene: TRBV7-8; J gene: TRBJ2-7; CDR3 length: 15; clone size: many; CDR3 protein: CASSFRTASSYEQYF; CDR3 DNA: TGTGCCAGCAGCTTCAGGACTGCCTCCTCCTACGAGCAGTACTTC
D gene: -; V gene: TRBV5-1; J gene: TRBJ2-5; CDR3 length: 16; clone size: few; CDR3 protein: CASSLLPGGRKETQYF; CDR3 DNA: TGCGCCAGCAGCTTACTGCCGGGGGGCCGGAAAGAGACCCAGTACTTC
D gene: TRBD1; V gene: TRBV19; J gene: TRBJ1-1; CDR3 length: 13; clone size: -; CDR3 protein: CASNRDRRGEAFF; CDR3 DNA: TGTGCCAGTAACCGGGACAGAAGGGGTGAAGCTTTCTTT
D gene: -; V gene: TRBV7-9; J gene: TRBJ2-5; CDR3 length: 14; clone size: many; CDR3 protein: CASSLGSYVETQYF; CDR3 DNA: TGTGCCAGCAGCTTAGGGTCATACGTGGAGACCCAGTACTTC
D gene: -; V gene: TRBV7-8; J gene: TRBJ2-7; CDR3 length: 14; clone size: many; CDR3 protein: CASSLEASSYEQYF; CDR3 DNA: TGTGCCAGCAGCTTAGAGGCCAGCTCCTACGAGCAGTACTTC
D gene: TRBD2; V gene: TRBV7-9; J gene: TRBJ2-2; CDR3 length: 16; clone size: few; CDR3 protein: CASSLGTSGTTGELFF; CDR3 DNA: TGTGCCAGCAGCTTGGGGACTAGCGGGACCACCGGGGAGCTGTTTTTT
D gene: TRBD2; V gene: TRBV25-1; J gene: TRBJ2-2; CDR3 length: 15; clone size: many; CDR3 protein: CASSESLGGTGELFF; CDR3 DNA: TGTGCCAGCAGTGAATCACTGGGGGGGACCGGGGAGCTGTTTTTT
D gene: -; V gene: TRBV10-3; J gene: TRBJ1-4; CDR3 length: 14; clone size: -; CDR3 protein: CAISEERGFEKLFF; CDR3 DNA: TGTGCCATCAGTGAGGAAAGGGGGTTCGAAAAACTGTTTTTT
D gene: TRBD1; V gene: TRBV2; J gene: TRBJ1-5; CDR3 length: 17; clone size: -; CDR3 protein: CASSEGTGWGNNQPQHF; CDR3 DNA: TGTGCCAGCAGTGAAGGGACAGGGTGGGGGAACAATCAGCCCCAGCATTTT
D gene: -; V gene: TRBV7-9; J gene: TRBJ1-5; CDR3 length: 16; clone size: once; CDR3 protein: CASSQEGGHSNQPQHF; CDR3 DNA: TGTGCCAGCAGCCAAGAAGGGGGACATAGCAATCAGCCCCAGCATTTT
D gene: TRBD2; V gene: TRBV10-3; J gene: TRBJ2-5; CDR3 length: 14; clone size: -; CDR3 protein: CAISEPGGDETQYF; CDR3 DNA: TGTGCCATCAGTGAGCCGGGAGGGGACGAGACCCAGTACTTC
D gene: -; V gene: TRBV2; J gene: TRBJ1-6; CDR3 length: 14; clone size: -; CDR3 protein: CASNPDGYNSPLHF; CDR3 DNA: TGTGCCAGCAATCCGGACGGCTATAATTCACCCCTCCACTTT